This T cell receptor beta chain stems from a study of blood T cells in healthy people across ages. Through a sample-barcoded 5' primer and a J-beta primer mix, a second PCR was run for roughly 6 to 12 cycles. MiXCR, run by TCRdb on the 5' RACE reads, gives a single entry per CDR3 protein. The sample has about 1.5 million distinct CDR3 sequences; about 42% are singletons. The CDR3 spans 12 residues. CDR1 is MDHEN and CDR2 is SYDVKM in the germline V gene. Trimming removed 3 bases from V and 7 bases from J, with 9 bases in between. The gene calls are TRBV28 and TRBJ1-2, with TRBD1 as a possible D gene (6 bases). The source of this sequence is a woman between 18 and 29 years old in good health. The specimen sequenced was blood. The CDR3 DNA reads TGTGCCAGCAGTTTTGCAGGGGCTGGCTACACCTTC. As protein: CASSFAGAGYTF.